The following is a T cell receptor (beta chain) sequence with its context. The antigen remains undetermined. Doses given second, at about 4 or about 12 weeks, were pooled. This sample is drawn from a study of T cell responses to AZD1222 COVID-19 vaccine. Study outcomes and limitations: Donors, mostly white British, included more females; clonal diversity was possibly underestimated. Only a handful of AZD1222 recipients, roughly 6 in all, had baseline seropositivity.

Libraries were prepared by immunoSEQ multiplex PCR; TCRdb keeps only in-frame clonotypes and omits some of them. Among about 48,000 clones listed, approximately 86% were seen once. The germline V gene encodes CDR1 SEHNR and CDR2 FQNEAQ (reference sequence). Trimming at V came to 5 bases and at J to 4 bases, leaving 8 bases not matched to a gene. The CDR3 spans 16 residues. The receptor was isolated from an adult who received the AZD1222 COVID-19 vaccine. The material sequenced was peripheral blood, taken 28 days after the second AZD1222 dose. The chain is built from TRBV7-9 and TRBJ2-2, with 9 positions matching TRBD1. CDR3 DNA sequence: TGTGCCAGCAGCGCTCCGGGACAGGGTTTCACCGGGGAGCTGTTTTTT. Translated: CASSAPGQGFTGELFF.